These T cell receptor beta chains were read from a single sample in a study of Graves' ophthalmopathy and Graves' hyperthyroidism. TCRdb independently ran MiXCR on the multiplex PCR reads; one entry per CDR3 protein. The sample has approximately 640,000 distinct CDR3 sequences, 35% to 50% seen once; the top ten hold roughly 3.5%. The sequenced material came from peripheral blood. The receptors stem from an adult man with Graves' ophthalmopathy. Both conserved end residues are part of each CDR3. A D gene is named only where the DNA matches it firmly. The listing skips clone size in some rows; elsewhere it reads once, few, many or a size class.

cdr3_aa: CASSDSEENTEAFF
cdr3_nt: TGTGCCAGCAGTGACTCGGAAGAGAACACTGAAGCTTTCTTT
clone_size: many
v_call: TRBV6-4
d_call: NA
j_call: TRBJ1-1

cdr3_aa: CSARVQIAGTKGTQYF
cdr3_nt: TGCAGTGCTAGAGTTCAAATAGCGGGAACCAAAGGGACCCAGTACTTC
clone_size: NA
v_call: TRBV20-1
d_call: TRBD2
j_call: TRBJ2-5

cdr3_aa: CASSHQTGTYEQYF
cdr3_nt: TGTGCCAGCAGCCATCAGACCGGGACCTACGAGCAGTACTTC
clone_size: few
v_call: TRBV4-2
d_call: NA
j_call: TRBJ2-7

cdr3_aa: CASSSSVWGPDTDTQYF
cdr3_nt: TGTGCCAGCAGCTCGTCGGTTTGGGGGCCAGACACAGATACGCAGTATTTT
clone_size: NA
v_call: TRBV5-4
d_call: NA
j_call: TRBJ2-3

cdr3_aa: CAISDRDQETQHF
cdr3_nt: TGTGCCATCAGTGACAGGGACCAAGAGACCCAGCATTTT
clone_size: NA
v_call: TRBV10-3
d_call: NA
j_call: TRBJ1-5

cdr3_aa: CASSETYTEAFF
cdr3_nt: TGTGCCAGCAGTGAGACCTACACTGAAGCTTTCTTT
clone_size: many
v_call: TRBV10-3
d_call: NA
j_call: TRBJ1-1

cdr3_aa: CASSPAGADTGELFF
cdr3_nt: TGTGCCAGTAGCCCAGCGGGGGCCGACACCGGGGAGCTGTTTTTT
clone_size: NA
v_call: TRBV19
d_call: TRBD2
j_call: TRBJ2-2

cdr3_aa: CATVAPPYSNQPQHF
cdr3_nt: TGTGCCACCGTGGCACCACCATATAGCAATCAGCCCCAGCATTTT
clone_size: NA
v_call: TRBV24-1
d_call: NA
j_call: TRBJ1-5

cdr3_aa: CSAPTSGGELFF
cdr3_nt: TGCAGTGCTCCTACTAGCGGGGGGGAGCTGTTTTTT
clone_size: many
v_call: TRBV20-1
d_call: TRBD2
j_call: TRBJ2-2

cdr3_aa: CASSPETELNEQYF
cdr3_nt: TGTGCCAGCAGTCCCGAGACCGAGCTGAACGAGCAGTACTTC
clone_size: many
v_call: TRBV12-3/TRBV12-4
d_call: NA
j_call: TRBJ2-7

cdr3_aa: CASSFGQIYEKLFF
cdr3_nt: TGTGCCAGCAGTTTCGGACAGATCTATGAAAAACTGTTTTTT
clone_size: many
v_call: TRBV12-3/TRBV12-4
d_call: NA
j_call: TRBJ1-4